This TCR beta chain was recorded in a study of control samples from healthy donors and cancer patients. CDR1 MNHNS and CDR2 SASEGT come from the germline V gene. V shed 1 base and J 4 bases; nucleotides not matched to a gene: 3. This CDR3 comprises 14 residues. The data were produced by immunoSEQ multiplex PCR, yet TCRdb's version contains in-frame clones alone and is incomplete. Of some 79,000 clones listed, roughly 87% are singletons. Sequences were obtained from blood. The clonotype comes from a woman in her 50s in good health. The rearrangement uses TRBV6-1 and TRBJ1-1; 7 nucleotides match TRBD1. In nucleotides, the CDR3 is TGTGCCAGCAGTGAAGTAGGGGGCTCCACTGAAGCTTTCTTT. Its translation is CASSEVGGSTEAFF.